This T cell receptor (beta chain) was identified in a study of T-cell memory formation after mild COVID-19. V was clipped by 4 bases and J by 3 bases, with 21 bases between them. Germline CDR1 SSHAT, CDR2 FNYEAQ (reference sequence). The CDR3 length is 17 residues. TCRdb ran MiXCR on the 5' RACE reads and lists one entry per CDR3 protein. The sample has 500,000 to 550,000 distinct CDR3 sequences, roughly 22% seen once. The origin of this receptor is an adult woman who had mild COVID-19 (a few samples of this study predate the infection). Cell type and time point are not known. This rearrangement joins TRBV7-7 to TRBJ2-5, with D tentatively TRBD2 (5 bases). Sample: PBMCs or a T cell subset sorted from them (not recorded which). CDR3 nucleotides: TGTGCCAGCAGCTCCCGCGCGGGTTACCCTATGAAAGAGACCCAGTACTTC. Translated: CASSSRAGYPMKETQYF. Full variable domain (rest looked up from reference TRBV7-7 and TRBJ2-5): GAGVSQSPRYKVTKRGQDVTLRCDPISSHATLYWYQQALGQGPEFLTYFNYEAQPDKSGLPSDRFSAERPEGSISTLTIQRTEQRDSAMYRCASSSRAGYPMKETQYFGPGTRLLVL.